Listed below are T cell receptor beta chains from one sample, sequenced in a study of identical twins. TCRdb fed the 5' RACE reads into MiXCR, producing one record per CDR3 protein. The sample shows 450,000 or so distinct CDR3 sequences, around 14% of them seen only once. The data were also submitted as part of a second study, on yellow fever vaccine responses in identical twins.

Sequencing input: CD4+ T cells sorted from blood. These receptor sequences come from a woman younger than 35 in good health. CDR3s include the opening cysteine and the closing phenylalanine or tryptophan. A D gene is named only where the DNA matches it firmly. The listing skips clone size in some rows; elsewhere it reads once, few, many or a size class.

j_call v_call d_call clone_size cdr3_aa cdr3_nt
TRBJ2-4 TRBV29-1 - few CSYRGLAKNIQYF TGCAGCTACAGGGGACTAGCCAAAAACATTCAGTACTTC
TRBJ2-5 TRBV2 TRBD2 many CASSAGTSGREETQYF TGTGCCAGCAGCGCCGGGACTAGCGGGAGGGAAGAGACCCAGTACTTC
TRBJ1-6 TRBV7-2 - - CASSLKGLGSPLHF TGTGCCAGCAGCTTAAAGGGACTAGGTTCACCCCTCCACTTT
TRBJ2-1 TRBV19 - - CASSIVGNRNEQFF TGTGCCAGTAGTATAGTCGGAAATCGGAATGAGCAGTTCTTC
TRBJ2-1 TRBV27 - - CASSLVTSSYNEQFF TGTGCCAGCAGTTTAGTGACAAGCTCCTACAATGAGCAGTTCTTC
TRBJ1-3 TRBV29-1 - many CSVDGPSGNTIYF TGCAGCGTTGATGGTCCCTCTGGAAACACCATATATTTT
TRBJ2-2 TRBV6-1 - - CASSPSWANTGELFF TGTGCCAGCAGCCCCTCCTGGGCTAACACCGGGGAGCTGTTTTTT
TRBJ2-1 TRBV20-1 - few CSASFYGTIYNEQFF TGCAGTGCTAGCTTCTACGGGACCATCTACAATGAGCAGTTCTTC
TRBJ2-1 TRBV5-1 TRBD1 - CASSSETGIYYNEQFF TGCGCCAGCAGCTCCGAGACAGGGATTTATTACAATGAGCAGTTCTTC
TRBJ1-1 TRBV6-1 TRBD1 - CASTPDRGKRNTEAFF TGTGCCAGCACTCCCGACAGGGGGAAAAGAAACACTGAAGCTTTCTTT
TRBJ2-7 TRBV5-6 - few CASSRTGGNPYEQYF TGTGCCAGCAGCCGTACTGGCGGGAACCCCTACGAGCAGTACTTC
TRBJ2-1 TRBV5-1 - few CASSSKTESYNEQFF TGCGCCAGCAGCTCTAAGACAGAGAGTTACAATGAGCAGTTCTTC
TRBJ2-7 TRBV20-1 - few CSASSSTLYEQYF TGCAGTGCTAGTTCCTCAACCCTCTACGAGCAGTACTTC
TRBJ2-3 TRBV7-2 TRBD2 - CASSPTSGRADTQYF TGTGCCAGCAGCCCTACTAGCGGGCGGGCAGATACGCAGTATTTT
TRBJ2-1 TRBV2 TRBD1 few CASRGLTGDNEQFF TGTGCCAGCAGGGGGTTGACAGGGGACAATGAGCAGTTCTTC
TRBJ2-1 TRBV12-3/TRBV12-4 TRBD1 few CASSLRGQRANNEQFF TGTGCCAGCAGTTTAAGGGGGCAGAGGGCAAACAATGAGCAGTTCTTC
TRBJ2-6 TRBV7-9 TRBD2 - CASSPLAGAGANVLTF TGTGCCAGCAGCCCTTTGGCGGGAGCAGGGGCCAACGTCCTGACTTTC
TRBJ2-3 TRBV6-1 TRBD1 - CASSRQGWTDTQYF TGTGCCAGCAGTCGACAGGGGTGGACAGATACGCAGTATTTT
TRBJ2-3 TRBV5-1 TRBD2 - CASSRSTGLAGGADTQYF TGCGCCAGCAGCCGATCAACAGGTCTAGCGGGGGGCGCAGATACGCAGTATTTT
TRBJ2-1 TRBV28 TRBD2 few CASSPRGSGNYNEQFF TGTGCCAGCAGTCCCAGGGGTAGCGGGAACTACAATGAGCAGTTCTTC
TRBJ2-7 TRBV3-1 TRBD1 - CASSQGTGFGEQYF TGTGCCAGCAGCCAAGGGACAGGGTTTGGCGAGCAGTACTTC
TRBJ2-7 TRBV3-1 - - CASSRLGSLYEQYF TGTGCCAGCAGCCGACTAGGGTCTTTATACGAGCAGTACTTC
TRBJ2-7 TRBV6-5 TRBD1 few CASSLPGQGSPYEQYF TGTGCCAGCAGTTTACCGGGACAGGGATCCCCCTACGAGCAGTACTTC
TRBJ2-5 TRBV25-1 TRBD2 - CASSVPGLGGETQYF TGTGCCAGCAGTGTCCCTGGCCTCGGGGGGGAGACCCAGTACTTC
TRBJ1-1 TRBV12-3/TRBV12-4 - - CASSGMGGRTEAFF TGTGCCAGCAGTGGAATGGGGGGGAGGACTGAAGCTTTCTTT
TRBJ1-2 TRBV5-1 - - CASSLPGIYGYTF TGCGCCAGCAGCTTACCAGGAATCTATGGCTACACCTTC
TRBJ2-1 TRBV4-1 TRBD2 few CASSRLGLAGVGEQFF TGCGCCAGCAGCCGGTTGGGACTAGCGGGGGTTGGAGAGCAGTTCTTC
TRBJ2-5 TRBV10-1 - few CASSQSSGLNQETQYF TGCGCCAGCAGTCAGAGCTCCGGACTAAACCAAGAGACCCAGTACTTC
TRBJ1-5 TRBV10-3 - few CAISAGGDSNQPQHF TGTGCCATCAGCGCGGGTGGGGATAGCAATCAGCCCCAGCATTTT
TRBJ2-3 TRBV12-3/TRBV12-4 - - CASSLTRVSTDTQYF TGTGCCAGCAGTTTGACTCGCGTTAGCACAGATACGCAGTATTTT
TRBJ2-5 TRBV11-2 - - CASSLDLGGLETQYF TGTGCCAGCAGCTTAGATCTTGGGGGCCTAGAGACCCAGTACTTC
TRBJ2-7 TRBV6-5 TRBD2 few CASSSRIPGLAGSSYEQYF TGTGCCAGCAGTTCACGAATCCCGGGACTAGCGGGGAGCTCCTACGAGCAGTACTTC
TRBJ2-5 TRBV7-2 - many CASSAIHSGWQETQYF TGTGCCAGCAGCGCCATACACAGCGGGTGGCAAGAGACCCAGTACTTC
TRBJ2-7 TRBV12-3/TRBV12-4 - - CASSLKASGFYEQYF TGTGCCAGCAGTTTAAAGGCTTCGGGGTTCTACGAGCAGTACTTC
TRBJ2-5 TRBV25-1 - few CASSEPGLETQYF TGTGCCAGCAGTGAACCAGGGCTCGAGACCCAGTACTTC
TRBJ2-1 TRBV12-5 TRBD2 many CASAGTSGRMEQFF TGTGCTAGTGCTGGGACTAGCGGGAGAATGGAGCAGTTCTTC
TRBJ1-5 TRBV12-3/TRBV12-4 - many CASSLMGKGDQPQHF TGTGCCAGCAGTTTGATGGGTAAGGGAGATCAGCCCCAGCATTTT
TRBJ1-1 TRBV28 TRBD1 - CASRRDRGPGEAFF TGTGCCAGCAGACGGGACAGGGGGCCTGGTGAAGCTTTCTTT
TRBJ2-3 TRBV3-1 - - CASSPLQGNTDTQYF TGTGCCAGCAGCCCCTTACAGGGTAACACAGATACGCAGTATTTT
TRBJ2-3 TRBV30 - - CAQDEGRADTQYF TGTGCCCAAGACGAGGGGCGGGCAGATACGCAGTATTTT
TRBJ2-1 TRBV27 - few CASSLIGRNNEQFF TGTGCCAGCAGTTTAATCGGACGCAACAATGAGCAGTTCTTC
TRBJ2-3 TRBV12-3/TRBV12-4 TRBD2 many CASSPLAGGRDTQYF TGTGCCAGCAGCCCACTAGCGGGGGGGCGAGATACGCAGTATTTT
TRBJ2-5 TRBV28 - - CASTGPQETQYF TGTGCCAGCACCGGGCCCCAAGAGACCCAGTACTTC
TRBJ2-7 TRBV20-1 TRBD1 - CSASKTGGPYEQYF TGCAGTGCTAGTAAGACAGGGGGCCCCTACGAGCAGTACTTC
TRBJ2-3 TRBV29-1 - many CSVALSTDTQYF TGCAGCGTTGCACTGAGCACAGATACGCAGTATTTT
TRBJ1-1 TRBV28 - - CASSLPARNEAFF TGTGCCAGCAGTTTGCCAGCGCGAAATGAAGCTTTCTTT
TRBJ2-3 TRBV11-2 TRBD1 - CASSRTGGPDTQYF TGTGCCAGCAGCCGGACAGGGGGCCCAGATACGCAGTATTTT
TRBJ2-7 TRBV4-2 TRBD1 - CASSHLRTGDEQYF TGTGCCAGCAGCCACCTCAGGACAGGGGACGAGCAGTACTTC
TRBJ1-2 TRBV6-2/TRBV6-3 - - CASSYQGHQNYGYTF TGTGCCAGCAGTTACCAGGGACACCAAAACTATGGCTACACCTTC
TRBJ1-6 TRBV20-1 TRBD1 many CSARDRDRGLNSPLHF TGCAGTGCTAGAGACCGGGACAGGGGCCTAAATTCACCCCTCCACTTT
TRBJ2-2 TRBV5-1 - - CASSSPGTPRELFF TGCGCCAGCAGCTCCCCCGGGACACCGAGGGAGCTGTTTTTT
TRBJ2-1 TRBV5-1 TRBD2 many CASSLATSGRAYNEQFF TGCGCCAGCAGCTTGGCCACTAGCGGGAGGGCTTACAATGAGCAGTTCTTC
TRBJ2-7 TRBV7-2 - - CASSLVGIGYEQYF TGTGCCAGCAGCTTAGTCGGGATAGGGTACGAGCAGTACTTC
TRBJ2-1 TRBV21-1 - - CASSRLGPSLSYNEQFF TGTGCCAGCAGCCGCCTTGGCCCTAGTCTCTCCTACAATGAGCAGTTCTTC
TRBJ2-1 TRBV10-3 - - CAISGTTHNEQFF TGTGCCATCAGTGGCACTACGCACAATGAGCAGTTCTTC
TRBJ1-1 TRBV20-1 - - CSASSRLNTEAFF TGCAGTGCTAGTTCGAGGCTGAACACTGAAGCTTTCTTT
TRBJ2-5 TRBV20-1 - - CSARDLTGYQETQYF TGCAGTGCTAGAGATCTAACAGGGTACCAAGAGACCCAGTACTTC
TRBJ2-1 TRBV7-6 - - CASSLSETEQFF TGTGCCAGCAGCTTATCGGAGACGGAGCAGTTCTTC
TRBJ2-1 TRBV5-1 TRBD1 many CASSRTGRNEQFF TGCGCCAGCAGCCGGACAGGGAGGAATGAGCAGTTCTTC